This is a list of T cell receptor beta chains from one sample in a study of CD8+CD57+ T cells in acquired aplastic anemia. TCRdb analysed the reads with MiXCR anew, one entry per CDR3 protein. This table has around 200,000 distinct CDR3 sequences, more than 55% appearing once. The sequencing input was sorted CD4+, CD8+, or CD8+CD57+ T cells (not recorded which) from PBMCs. Source of these receptors: a human donor with aplastic anemia. CDR3s include the opening cysteine and the closing phenylalanine or tryptophan. A D gene is named only where the DNA matches it firmly. Some rows mark clone size as missing; the rest say once, few, many or name a class of expanded clone.

size: .
D: .
J: TRBJ2-3
V: TRBV7-9
CDR3: CASSIGVTDTQYF
DNA: TGTGCCAGCAGCATAGGAGTCACAGATACGCAGTATTTT

size: few
D: .
J: TRBJ2-1
V: TRBV2
CDR3: CASSDWSSYNEQFF
DNA: TGTGCCAGCAGTGATTGGAGCTCCTACAATGAGCAGTTCTTC

size: .
D: .
J: TRBJ2-3
V: TRBV24-1
CDR3: CATSDLLEGQASTDTQYF
DNA: TGTGCCACCAGTGATTTGCTTGAAGGGCAGGCTAGCACAGATACGCAGTATTTT

size: once
D: .
J: TRBJ2-3
V: TRBV7-3
CDR3: CASSTIQGDTQYF
DNA: TGTGCCAGCAGCACAATTCAGGGTGATACGCAGTATTTT

size: many
D: TRBD2
J: TRBJ2-3
V: TRBV30
CDR3: CAWDYSAGDTDTQYF
DNA: TGTGCCTGGGACTACTCGGCGGGGGACACAGATACGCAGTATTTT

size: .
D: TRBD1
J: TRBJ2-6
V: TRBV25-1
CDR3: CASSELGQDSSGANVLTF
DNA: TGTGCCAGCAGTGAACTGGGACAGGACTCCTCTGGGGCCAACGTCCTGACTTTC

size: .
D: .
J: TRBJ1-6
V: TRBV25-1
CDR3: CASSPGTVNSPLHF
DNA: TGTGCCAGCAGTCCCGGGACGGTAAATTCACCCCTCCACTTT

size: few
D: .
J: TRBJ1-2
V: TRBV5-6
CDR3: CASSQGTAYGYTF
DNA: TGTGCCAGCAGCCAGGGGACGGCGTATGGCTACACCTTC

size: .
D: TRBD1
J: TRBJ2-3
V: TRBV20-1
CDR3: CSAWDRGRVDTQYF
DNA: TGCAGTGCTTGGGACAGGGGGCGTGTAGATACGCAGTATTTT

size: many
D: .
J: TRBJ2-7
V: TRBV9
CDR3: CASSVVASSYEQYF
DNA: TGTGCCAGCAGCGTAGTGGCTAGCTCCTACGAGCAGTACTTC

size: .
D: .
J: TRBJ2-7
V: TRBV19
CDR3: CASSETEYEQYF
DNA: TGTGCCAGTAGTGAGACAGAGTACGAGCAGTACTTC

size: .
D: TRBD1
J: TRBJ2-7
V: TRBV7-9
CDR3: CASSLESGQPFYERYF
DNA: TGTGCCAGCAGCTTAGAATCGGGACAGCCCTTCTACGAGCGGTACTTC

size: many
D: .
J: TRBJ1-5
V: TRBV19
CDR3: CASSIGLGVSNQPQHF
DNA: TGTGCCAGTAGTATAGGGTTAGGGGTTAGCAATCAGCCCCAGCATTTT

size: .
D: .
J: TRBJ2-5
V: TRBV7-8
CDR3: CASSSGGGPSETQYF
DNA: TGTGCCAGCAGCTCTGGGGGGGGGCCGTCAGAGACCCAGTACTTC

size: .
D: .
J: TRBJ2-7
V: TRBV20-1
CDR3: CSGTQGYYEQYF
DNA: TGCAGTGGAACCCAGGGTTACTACGAGCAGTACTTC

size: .
D: TRBD2
J: TRBJ2-1
V: TRBV12-3/TRBV12-4
CDR3: CASSYGGGANMNEQFF
DNA: TGTGCCAGCAGTTACGGCGGGGGGGCTAACATGAATGAGCAGTTCTTC

size: many
D: .
J: TRBJ2-7
V: TRBV6-2/TRBV6-3
CDR3: CASSYGRTSYEQYF
DNA: TGTGCCAGCAGTTACGGACGTACCTCCTACGAGCAGTACTTC

size: .
D: .
J: TRBJ2-1
V: TRBV7-2
CDR3: CASSLVGELAYEQFF
DNA: TGTGCCAGCAGCTTGGTAGGGGAACTCGCCTACGAGCAGTTCTTC

size: .
D: TRBD2
J: TRBJ2-7
V: TRBV15
CDR3: CATSSQEIERGLGEQYF
DNA: TGTGCCACCAGCAGCCAAGAGATAGAGCGGGGACTGGGCGAGCAGTACTTC

size: many
D: .
J: TRBJ2-3
V: TRBV5-1
CDR3: CASSLSTDTQYF
DNA: TGTGCCAGCAGCCTTAGCACAGATACGCAGTATTTT

size: .
D: .
J: TRBJ2-5
V: TRBV19
CDR3: CASNGGGTGQETQYF
DNA: TGTGCCAGTAATGGTGGAGGCACGGGACAAGAGACCCAGTACTTC

size: .
D: .
J: TRBJ2-3
V: TRBV7-9
CDR3: CASSLLGGSTDTQYF
DNA: TGTGCCAGCAGCCTACTAGGGGGGAGCACAGATACGCAGTATTTT

size: .
D: TRBD1
J: TRBJ2-7
V: TRBV10-1
CDR3: CASSGRRDRDYEQYF
DNA: TGCGCCAGCAGTGGGCGCCGGGACAGGGACTACGAGCAGTACTTC

size: .
D: .
J: TRBJ2-2
V: TRBV20-1
CDR3: CSARGANTGELFF
DNA: TGCAGTGCCCGGGGGGCCAACACCGGGGAGCTGTTTTTT

size: .
D: .
J: TRBJ2-5
V: TRBV11-2
CDR3: CASSLGPASVETQYF
DNA: TGTGCCAGCAGCTTAGGGCCCGCCTCTGTAGAGACCCAGTACTTC

size: .
D: .
J: TRBJ2-5
V: TRBV7-9
CDR3: CASSNRYQETQYF
DNA: TGTGCCAGCAGCAATCGATATCAAGAGACCCAGTACTTC

size: .
D: TRBD1
J: TRBJ1-3
V: TRBV20-1
CDR3: CSARGTGSSGNTIYF
DNA: TGCAGTGCTAGGGGGACAGGGAGCTCTGGAAACACCATATATTTT

size: .
D: .
J: TRBJ2-7
V: TRBV10-3
CDR3: CAISEMAYEQYF
DNA: TGTGCCATCAGTGAGATGGCCTACGAGCAGTACTTC

size: .
D: .
J: TRBJ1-1
V: TRBV7-3
CDR3: CASSLVSGRVDTEAFF
DNA: TGTGCCAGCAGCTTAGTTTCAGGTCGCGTCGACACTGAAGCTTTCTTT

size: .
D: .
J: TRBJ2-1
V: TRBV2
CDR3: CASPKRGPYNEQFF
DNA: TGTGCCAGCCCAAAACGGGGGCCCTACAATGAGCAGTTCTTC

size: many
D: TRBD1
J: TRBJ2-3
V: TRBV6-2/TRBV6-3
CDR3: CATTGDRGQDTQYF
DNA: TGTGCCACCACCGGGGACAGGGGGCAAGATACGCAGTATTTT

size: many
D: .
J: TRBJ2-3
V: TRBV29-1
CDR3: CSVLRVDTDTQYF
DNA: TGCAGCGTTTTAAGGGTAGACACAGATACGCAGTATTTT

size: .
D: TRBD1
J: TRBJ2-7
V: TRBV15
CDR3: CATSSETGTGYEQYF
DNA: TGTGCCACCAGCAGCGAAACCGGGACAGGGTACGAGCAGTACTTC

size: .
D: .
J: TRBJ1-5
V: TRBV2
CDR3: CASSVFGGGQYNQPQHF
DNA: TGTGCCAGCAGTGTATTTGGAGGAGGGCAGTACAATCAGCCCCAGCATTTT

size: .
D: TRBD2
J: TRBJ2-3
V: TRBV7-3
CDR3: CASSQSPGGREYF
DNA: TGTGCCAGCAGCCAGTCCCCCGGCGGGAGGGAGTATTTT